These 31 T cell receptor beta chains were sequenced from one sample in a study of radiation and T cells in renal cell carcinoma. Time point: blood 2 weeks post-SBRT. The sample's treatment: 15 Gy SBRT to primary tumor, nephrectomy 4 weeks later. Some clones are missing from TCRdb's copy, which holds only in-frame ones; the method was immunoSEQ multiplex PCR. Counted here are some 80,000 clones, 86% occurring once; the ten biggest clones make up roughly 20%. The sample was blood, taken from a patient whose treatment included radiotherapy and nephrectomy. These TCRs come from a woman aged 45 to 65 with renal cell carcinoma.

The CDR3 bases are TGTGCCAGCAGCTTACGCGGGACAGGGGTAGAGACCCAGTACTTC. This translates into CASSLRGTGVETQYF. The V and J genes are TRBV7-8 and TRBJ2-5; TRBD1 aligns across 10 bases. Per germline, CDR1 SGHVS and CDR2 FQNEAQ. The V segment lost 2 bases and the J segment 4 bases; nucleotides outside the gene matches: 4. The CDR3 spans 15 residues.

The chain carries TRBV7-3 and TRBJ2-1; TRBD1 agrees at 7 bases. The CDR3 is 12 residues long. With 4 bases clipped from V and 10 bases from J, the junction kept 4 bases outside the gene matches. Germline lookup yields CDR1 SGHTA and CDR2 FQGTGA. The CDR3 DNA reads TGTGCCAGCAGCTCCACAGGGGACGAGCAGTTCTTC. It is translated as CASSSTGDEQFF.

This chain links TRBV25-1 with TRBJ1-5, with D perhaps matching TRBD1 (6 bases). V was shortened by 6 bases and J by 8 bases, with 17 bases between the two germline ends. CDR3 length equals 14 residues. Germline loops: CDR1 MGHDK, CDR2 SYGVNS. The CDR3 coding sequence is TGTGCCAGCAGCCCCCCGGGGGGCTCGAAGCCCCAGCATTTT. Translation: CASSPPGGSKPQHF.

The chain joins TRBV5-8 to TRBJ2-5; the match to TRBD2 covers 11 bases. This CDR3 has 15 amino acids. The V and J ends lost 3 bases and 1 base, in that order; junction bases with no gene match: 2. The germline V gene has CDR1 SGHTS and CDR2 YDEGEE. CDR3 protein: CASSSGLAVQETQYF. CDR3 DNA sequence: TGTGCCAGCAGCTCGGGACTAGCGGTCCAAGAGACCCAGTACTTC.

The chain combines TRBV30 with TRBJ1-4; the D is unclear. Trimming cost V 0 bases and J 0 bases, with 20 bases left between them. This CDR3 has 19 residues. The V gene's germline CDR1 is GTSNPN and CDR2 SVGIG (reference sequence). The CDR3 region is CAWSVGSVSLVATNEKLFF. The CDR3 nucleotides are TGTGCCTGGAGTGTAGGGTCAGTCTCATTAGTTGCAACTAATGAAAAACTGTTTTTT.

The V gene is TRBV6-5, the J gene TRBJ1-3; D is undetermined. V gave up 6 bases and J gave up 2 bases, with 5 bases separating them. Looked up from germline, CDR1 is MNHEY and CDR2 is SVGAGI. The CDR3 spans 12 residues. The CDR3 reads CASSQAGNTIYF. The CDR3 DNA follows: TGTGCCAGCAGCCAAGCTGGAAACACCATATATTTT.

In its sample, this clone was seen once. J is TRBJ2-7 and V is TRBV28; D might be TRBD2 (5 bases). The CDR3 runs to 13 residues. Trimming stripped 3 bases from V and 4 bases from J, with 10 bases between. Germline V gene data show CDR1 as MDHEN and CDR2 as SYDVKM. CDR3 amino acids: CASSLKGGYEQYF. Here the CDR3 DNA reads TGTGCCAGCAGTTTGAAGGGCGGGTACGAGCAGTACTTC.

V gene TRBV5-6 combines with J gene TRBJ2-2, with 12 bases lining up with TRBD1. The CDR3 is 18 residues long. The germline CDR1 and CDR2 sequences are SGHDT and YYEEEE. The ends lost 0 bases at V and 0 bases at J; junction bases unmatched: 3. The CDR3 region is CASSLAGTGGANTGELFF. In DNA form, the CDR3 reads TGTGCCAGCAGCTTGGCTGGGACAGGGGGCGCGAACACCGGGGAGCTGTTTTTT.

This chain joins TRBV28 and TRBJ2-5; 7 nucleotides match TRBD2. The CDR3 totals 18 residues. Trimming at V came to 4 bases and at J to 0 bases, leaving 14 bases not matched to a gene. Germline values: CDR1 MDHEN, CDR2 SYDVKM. In DNA form, the CDR3 reads TGTGCCAGCAGTTCAAGAGCGGGACCAGACTTCGACCAAGAGACCCAGTACTTC. This sequence encodes CASSSRAGPDFDQETQYF.

The chain uses TRBV5-1 and TRBJ2-1; no clear D. CDR3 length: 12 residues. The V gene's germline CDR1 is SGHRS and CDR2 YFSETQ. V was trimmed by 4 bases and J by 3 bases, leaving 5 bases between them. In nucleotides, the CDR3 is TGCGCCAGCAGCCCAGACTACAATGAGCAGTTCTTC. Translating gives CASSPDYNEQFF.

V gene TRBV28 combines with J gene TRBJ1-3; TRBD1 matches 10 bases. Trimming cost V 6 bases and J 0 bases; bases outside gene matches: 11. The CDR3 length is 18 residues. The germline CDR1 and CDR2 sequences are MDHEN and SYDVKM. DNA of the CDR3: TGTGCCAGCAGCCGACCCTCCGGGACAGGGGTCTCTGGAAACACCATATATTTT. Translated: CASSRPSGTGVSGNTIYF.

The V and J genes are TRBV7-6 and TRBJ2-7, with 7 bases fitting TRBD1. Germline V gene data show CDR1 as SGHVS and CDR2 as FNYEAQ. With V trimmed by 5 bases and J by 4 bases, 8 bases remained unmatched. CDR3 length equals 14 residues. CDR3 DNA: TGTGCCAGCAGCACCCCGACAGGGTTGTACGAGCAGTACTTC. Encoded protein: CASSTPTGLYEQYF.

The CDR3 DNA reads as TGTGCCAGCAGCTTGTTACAGAGATATTACGAGCAGTACTTC. This codes for CASSLLQRYYEQYF. The chain combines TRBV7-8 with TRBJ2-7; D gene uncertain. The CDR3 consists of 14 residues. Germline V gene sequence: CDR1 SGHVS, CDR2 FQNEAQ. V was trimmed by 3 bases and J by 4 bases, leaving 13 bases between them.

This chain joins TRBV5-6 and TRBJ1-2; no clear D gene. The CDR3 is 12 residues long. Germline V gene sequence: CDR1 SGHDT, CDR2 YYEEEE. V was pared by 7 bases and J by 2 bases, with 9 bases between. The CDR3, as DNA: TGTGCCAGCGCTCAGTCCAACTATGGCTACACCTTC. As protein: CASAQSNYGYTF.

The chain is built from TRBV5-1 and TRBJ2-5, with 10 bases identical to TRBD2. Germline CDR1 reads SGHRS; CDR2 reads YFSETQ. The CDR3 totals 16 residues. The junction had 3 bases not matched to a gene; V was cut back by 0 bases and J by 1 base. CDR3 DNA sequence: TGCGCCAGCAGCTTGGAGGCTAGCGGGGGCCAAGAGACCCAGTACTTC. Translation: CASSLEASGGQETQYF.

This clone was picked up one time. This CDR3 is CASMREYQETQYF. DNA for the CDR3: TGTGCCAGCATGCGAGAGTACCAAGAGACCCAGTACTTC. The chain recombines TRBV6-5 with TRBJ2-5; D unresolved. V was cut by 7 bases and J by 0 bases, with 9 bases left in between. The germline CDR1 and CDR2 sequences are MNHEY and SVGAGI. The CDR3 length is 13 residues.

The chain employs TRBV5-1 and TRBJ2-3, with D perhaps assigned TRBD1 or TRBD2 (5 bases each). The germline V and J ends were trimmed by 0 bases and 6 bases, with 11 bases remaining between them. Per germline, CDR1 SGHRS and CDR2 YFSETQ. The CDR3 sequence is 14 residues long. The CDR3 protein is CASSLASRDDTQYF. CDR3 DNA sequence: TGCGCCAGCAGCTTGGCTTCCCGGGACGATACGCAGTATTTT.

V is TRBV9 and J is TRBJ1-3, with TRBD1 matching 7 bases. Looked up from germline, CDR1 is SGDLS and CDR2 is YYNGEE. The CDR3 is 17 residues long. Germline trimming cut 6 bases from V and 0 bases from J; bases unmatched to any gene: 12. Here the CDR3 reads CASTLGTGVTSGNTIYF. CDR3 DNA: TGTGCCAGCACCCTGGGTACAGGGGTAACCTCTGGAAACACCATATATTTT.

The V call is TRBV5-1, the J call TRBJ1-1, with D hard to call. CDR3 length: 14 amino acids. Per the germline V gene, CDR1 is SGHRS and CDR2 is YFSETQ. V lost 3 bases to trimming and J lost 3 bases, with 12 bases between them. CDR3 loop: CASSSSGVYTEAFF. CDR3 in DNA: TGCGCCAGCAGCTCCTCGGGTGTATACACTGAAGCTTTCTTT.

The chain has TRBV28 and TRBJ1-4; D gene ambiguous. This CDR3 spans 13 amino acids. Germline values: CDR1 MDHEN, CDR2 SYDVKM. Trimming pared 8 bases from V and 5 bases from J, leaving 12 bases between. The CDR3: CASGRAENEKLFF. CDR3 DNA: TGTGCCAGCGGCCGGGCCGAAAATGAAAAACTGTTTTTT. The variable domain in full, completed from reference TRBV28 and TRBJ1-4, reads DVKVTQSSRYLVKRTGEKVFLECVQDMDHENMFWYRQDPGLGLRLIYFSYDVKMKEKGDIPEGYSVSREKKERFSLILESASTNQTSMYLCASGRAENEKLFFGSGTQLSVL.

V usage is TRBV28 and J usage is TRBJ1-2, with no clear D. There are 14 residues in the CDR3. Per germline, CDR1 MDHEN and CDR2 SYDVKM. V was pared by 6 bases and J by 5 bases, with 16 bases between. CDR3 sequence reads: CASSQPEASYGYTF. The CDR3 coding sequence is TGTGCCAGCAGCCAGCCGGAAGCTTCATATGGCTACACCTTC.

Only one count was recorded for this clone. DNA of the CDR3: TGTGCCAGCAGTGTCGGAGGGCTAAACATTCAGTACTTC. This codes for CASSVGGLNIQYF. The chain uses TRBV6-1 and TRBJ2-4, with D possibly matching TRBD2 (6 bases). The CDR3 consists of 13 residues. The germline V gene has CDR1 MNHNS and CDR2 SASEGT. The ends were cut back, 4 bases at V and 6 bases at J, with 10 bases in the middle.

Only one count was recorded for this clone. This chain uses TRBV4-2 with TRBJ1-2; 7 bases match TRBD1. The germline V gene encodes CDR1 LGHNA and CDR2 YNFKEQ. The CDR3 has 15 amino acids. With 0 bases clipped from V and 1 base from J, the junction kept 2 bases outside the gene matches. Here the CDR3 reads CASSQEGQSNYGYTF. CDR3 bases: TGTGCCAGCAGCCAAGAGGGACAGAGTAACTATGGCTACACCTTC.

The chain joins TRBV7-2 to TRBJ1-2; no reliable D call. The CDR3 is made up of 12 amino acids. V was cut by 7 bases and J by 5 bases, with 11 bases left in between. Germline V gene data show CDR1 as SGHTA and CDR2 as FQGNSA. CDR3 protein: CASTTAIYGYTF. As DNA, the CDR3 is TGTGCCAGCACAACGGCTATATATGGCTACACCTTC.

V and J are TRBV7-2 and TRBJ2-5; TRBD2 might be the D (6 bases). There are 15 residues in the CDR3. Germline V CDR1 and CDR2: SGHTA, FQGNSA. The V end was cut by 5 bases, the J end by 5 bases, with 18 bases between. CDR3 loop: CASSPRGTSGETQYF. As DNA, the CDR3 is TGTGCCAGCAGCCCCCGGGGGACCTCCGGGGAGACCCAGTACTTC.

This rearrangement joins TRBV4-3 to TRBJ1-1; possible D gene TRBD1, 5 bases. CDR3 length: 14 amino acids. The germline CDR1 and CDR2 sequences are LGHNA and YSLEER. Trimming shortened V by 4 bases and J by 4 bases, and 13 bases separated the two germline ends. In DNA form, the CDR3 reads TGCGCCAGCAGCCCATTGGACATGGGCACTGAAGCTTTCTTT. This encodes CASSPLDMGTEAFF.

CDR3 sequence reads: CASSSGSLLDGYTF. The CDR3 DNA is TGTGCCAGCAGCTCCGGGAGCCTCCTGGATGGCTACACCTTC. This chain joins TRBV7-9 and TRBJ1-2; no clear D gene. V shed 4 bases and J shed 6 bases, with 15 bases lying between them. The CDR3 has 14 amino acids. Germline CDR1 reads SEHNR; CDR2 reads FQNEAQ (reference sequence).

The CDR3 reads CATRERVNSYEQYF. The CDR3 DNA is TGTGCCACCAGAGAACGGGTCAACTCCTACGAGCAGTACTTC. The chain combines TRBV15 with TRBJ2-7; unclear D gene. Trimming removed 6 bases at V and 0 bases at J, with 12 bases between. CDR1 and CDR2 from the germline V gene are LNHNV and YYDKDF (reference sequence). The CDR3 has 14 amino acids.

The V call is TRBV9, the J call TRBJ2-2; weak D call: TRBD1 (5 bases). The V gene lost 0 bases and the J gene lost 1 base, with 7 bases spanning the gap. The CDR3 covers 15 residues. In germline, CDR1 is SGDLS, CDR2 YYNGEE. CDR3 nucleotide sequence: TGTGCCAGCAGCGTAGACAGGAGGAACACCGGGGAGCTGTTTTTT. Its translation is CASSVDRRNTGELFF. The full variable domain, completed using reference TRBV9 and TRBJ2-2, is DSGVTQTPKHLITATGQRVTLRCSPRSGDLSVYWYQQSLDQGLQFLIQYYNGEERAKGNILERFSAQQFPDLHSELNLSSLELGDSALYFCASSVDRRNTGELFFGEGSRLTVL.

This chain connects TRBV5-1 to TRBJ1-5; D might be TRBD1 (6 bases). This CDR3 has 13 residues. The germline V and J ends were trimmed by 10 bases and 2 bases, with 13 bases remaining between them. The germline V gene has CDR1 SGHRS and CDR2 YFSETQ. The CDR3 nucleotides are TGCGCCCCGGGGGCAGGCGGCAATCAGCCCCAGCATTTT. It codes for CAPGAGGNQPQHF.

V and J are TRBV19 and TRBJ2-2; 9 bases line up with TRBD1. Germline loops: CDR1 LNHDA, CDR2 SQIVND (reference sequence). The CDR3 loop spans 15 amino acids. With 5 bases clipped from V and 4 bases from J, the junction kept 5 bases outside the gene matches. CDR3 protein: CASSPRDRATGELFF. CDR3 DNA sequence: TGTGCCAGTAGTCCCCGGGACAGGGCCACCGGGGAGCTGTTTTTT.